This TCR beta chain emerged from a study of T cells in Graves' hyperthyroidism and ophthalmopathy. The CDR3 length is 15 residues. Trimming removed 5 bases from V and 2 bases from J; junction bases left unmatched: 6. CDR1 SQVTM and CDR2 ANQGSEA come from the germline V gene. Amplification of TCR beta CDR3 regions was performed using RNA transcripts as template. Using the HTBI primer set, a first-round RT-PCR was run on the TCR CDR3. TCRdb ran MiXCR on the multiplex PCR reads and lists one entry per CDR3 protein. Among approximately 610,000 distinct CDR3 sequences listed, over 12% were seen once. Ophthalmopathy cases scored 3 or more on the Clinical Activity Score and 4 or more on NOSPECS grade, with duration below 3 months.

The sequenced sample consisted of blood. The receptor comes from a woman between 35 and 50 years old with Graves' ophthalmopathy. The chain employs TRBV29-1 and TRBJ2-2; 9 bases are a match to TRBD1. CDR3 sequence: CSVSRQGDNTGELFF. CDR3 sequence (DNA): TGCAGCGTTTCCAGACAGGGGGACAACACCGGGGAGCTGTTTTTT.